Listed here is a single T cell receptor (beta chain). Its antigen is not identified. The data were produced by immunoSEQ multiplex PCR, yet TCRdb's version contains in-frame clones alone and is incomplete. The sample shows about 46,000 clones, 90% to 95% of them seen only once. The data stem from a study of OX40 agonist ivuxolimab in advanced cancers. General observations from the study: Average numbers of expanded clones were greater in CD8+ T cells than in CD4+. At 0.1-3.0 mg/kg, partial responders had clonal expansion among the lowest observed.

This CDR3 is 14 amino acids long. CDR1 is LNHNV, CDR2 YYDKDF, per germline (reference sequence). Trimming removed 1 base from V and 4 bases from J, with 10 bases in between. This specimen consisted of CD4+ or CD8+ T cells sorted from blood, obtained in a trial of the OX40 agonist ivuxolimab. The rearrangement uses TRBV15 and TRBJ1-2; possible D gene TRBD1, 6 bases. This TCR was recovered from an adult with an advanced solid tumor such as melanoma, head and neck, liver or kidney cancer. DNA for the CDR3: TGTGCCACCAGCAGAGCGGAGGGGGGCTATGGCTACACCTTC. This gives the protein CATSRAEGGYGYTF.